Reported below is one TCR beta chain. These data belong to a study of blood T cell repertoires in COVID-19. Here immunoSEQ multiplex PCR was the method, and the copy in TCRdb shows in-frame clones only, minus some. The repertoire includes 150,000 or so clones, roughly 80% of them detected once, and 25% to 35% sits in the top ten. Trimming left V 1 base short and J 7 bases short, with 12 bases between. The CDR3 totals 14 residues. The germline V gene encodes CDR1 SGHRS and CDR2 YFSETQ. The specimen was peripheral blood. The chain recombines TRBV5-1 with TRBJ1-5, with a weak D call TRBD1 (5 bases). The receptor was isolated from a woman aged 60-75 years with acute or convalescent COVID-19. The CDR3 loop is CASSLLGGWQPQHF. The CDR3 DNA sequence: TGCGCCAGCAGCTTGCTGGGGGGGTGGCAGCCCCAGCATTTT.